The sequence of this T cell receptor beta chain was determined in a study of cytomegalovirus exposure and HLA in healthy donors. The PCR had 60 Vbeta and 13 Jbeta primers. Method: immunoSEQ multiplex PCR; TCRdb's copy keeps in-frame clones and lacks some. Seen here are approximately 77,000 clones, around three quarters observed once, and the top ten hold approximately 4.5%. This cohort consisted of healthy bone marrow donors. Study-level points and caveats: According to the study, about 180 TCR beta chains were cytomegalovirus-associated. Upon later analysis, TCR association rates were observed to vary by HLA locus, being highest for DRB1 and lowest for HLA-C. A link between a missense DCLRE1C variant and TCR beta V- and J-gene trimming emerged from a later analysis.

Germline CDR1 is WSHSY and CDR2 is SAAADI. Unmatched junction bases numbered 11, after V lost 6 bases and J lost 6 bases. The CDR3 has 15 residues. As regards this clone: No antigen is known for it. Other DNA sequences from this sample encode an identical CDR3 as well.

This clonotype originated in a man aged 35 to 55 in good health and CMV-seronegative. The sequenced sample consisted of PBMCs. The chain combines TRBV10-2 with TRBJ2-3; 8 nucleotides line up with TRBD2. CDR3 residues: CASRDLAGGADTQYF. The CDR3 DNA sequence: TGCGCCAGCAGGGACCTTGCGGGAGGAGCGGATACGCAGTATTTT.